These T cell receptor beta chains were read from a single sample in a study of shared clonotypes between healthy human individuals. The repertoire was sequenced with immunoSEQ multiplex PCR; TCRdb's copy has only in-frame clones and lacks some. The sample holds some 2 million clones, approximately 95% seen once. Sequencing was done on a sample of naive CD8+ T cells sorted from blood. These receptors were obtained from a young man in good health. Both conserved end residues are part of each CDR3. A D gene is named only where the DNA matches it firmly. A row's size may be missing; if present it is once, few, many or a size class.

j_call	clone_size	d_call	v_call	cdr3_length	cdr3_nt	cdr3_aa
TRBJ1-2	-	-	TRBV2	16	TGTGCCAGCAGTGACACGGGGGGAGAATCAATCTATGGCTACACCTTC	CASSDTGGESIYGYTF
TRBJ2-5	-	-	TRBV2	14	TGTGCCAGCAGTGATCCTAGGGCCCAAGAGACCCAGTACTTC	CASSDPRAQETQYF
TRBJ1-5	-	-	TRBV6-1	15	TGTGCCAGCAGTGAAGCTAAGGCGGGCAATCAGCCCCAGCATTTT	CASSEAKAGNQPQHF
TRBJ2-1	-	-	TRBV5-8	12	TGTGCCAGCAGCGATAGACCTACTGAGCAGTTCTTC	CASSDRPTEQFF
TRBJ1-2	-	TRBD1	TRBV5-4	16	TGTGCCAGCAGCTTGGGAAGCACAGGGGCGGACTATGGCTACACCTTC	CASSLGSTGADYGYTF
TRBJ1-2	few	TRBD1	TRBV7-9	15	TGTGCCAGCAGCTCAGCGGGACAGGCGTCGTATGGCTACACCTTC	CASSSAGQASYGYTF
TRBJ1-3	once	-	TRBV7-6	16	TGTGCCAGCAGCTTAAATCGGGGGGGCTCAGAAAACACCATATATTTT	CASSLNRGGSENTIYF
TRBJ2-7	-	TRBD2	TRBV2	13	TGTGCCATACCCGGGAGGGTCTCCTACGAGCAGTACTTC	CAIPGRVSYEQYF
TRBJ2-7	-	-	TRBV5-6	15	TGTGCCAGCAGCTTTTCAGGTTCCCTTCAGCGGGAGCAGTACTTC	CASSFSGSLQREQYF
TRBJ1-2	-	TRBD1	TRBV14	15	TGTGCCAGCAGCCAGGTCGGACAGGGGGCCTATGGCTACACCTTC	CASSQVGQGAYGYTF
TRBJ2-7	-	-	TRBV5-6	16	TGTGCCAGCAGCTCATTCCTTTATGACGGCTCCTACGAGCAGTACTTC	CASSSFLYDGSYEQYF
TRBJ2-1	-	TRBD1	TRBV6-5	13	TGTGCCAGCGGGACAGGGGGCGGGAATGAGCAGTTCTTC	CASGTGGGNEQFF
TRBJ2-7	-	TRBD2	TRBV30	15	TGTGCCTGGACCCCAGGGGCTAGCGGGCTTTACGAGCAGTACTTC	CAWTPGASGLYEQYF
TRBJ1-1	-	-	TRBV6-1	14	TGTGCCAGCACCCGACTGGTCAGGGACACTGAAGCTTTCTTT	CASTRLVRDTEAFF
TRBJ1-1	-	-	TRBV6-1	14	TGTGCCAGCAGTAGAACAGGGACTAACACTGAAGCTTTCTTT	CASSRTGTNTEAFF
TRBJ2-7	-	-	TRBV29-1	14	TGCAGCGTTGAGGGGGGGCCCACGGGGTACGAGCAGTACTTC	CSVEGGPTGYEQYF
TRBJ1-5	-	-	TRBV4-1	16	TGCGCCAGCAGCCAAGATCCGCCGACCTACAATCAGCCCCAGCATTTT	CASSQDPPTYNQPQHF
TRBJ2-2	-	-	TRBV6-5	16	TGTGCCAGCAGTTACTCGGGCTATGTGGGCACCGGGGAGCTGTTTTTT	CASSYSGYVGTGELFF
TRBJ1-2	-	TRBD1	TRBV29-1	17	TGCAGCGGCCACTTTCCGACAGGGGGTAAAGGGGACTATGGCTACACCTTC	CSGHFPTGGKGDYGYTF
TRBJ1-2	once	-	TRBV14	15	TGTGCCAGCAGCCTTGCGGAGTCAGGACCGTATGGCTACACCTTC	CASSLAESGPYGYTF
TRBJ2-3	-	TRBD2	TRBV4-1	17	TGCGCCAGCAGCCAAGAGGGACTAGCGGGCCCCACAGATACGCAGTATTTT	CASSQEGLAGPTDTQYF
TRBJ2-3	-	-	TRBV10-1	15	TGCGCCAGCAGTGAGGCCGTAACTAGCACAGATACGCAGTATTTT	CASSEAVTSTDTQYF